This TCR beta chain is drawn from a study of OX40 agonist ivuxolimab in advanced cancers. Study information: A male proportion of over 70% was recorded, with mean age about 60 years and range roughly 23 to 90. Study-wide points: Among the lowest peripheral clonal expansion occurred in 0.1-3.0 mg/kg partial responders. Several nonresponders also turned out to have low normalized T-cell clonal expansion. Within 6 weeks, CD4+ and CD8+ blood T cells expanded clonally at 0.1 to 3.0 mg/kg.

Turning to this clone: The antigen remains unidentified.

This table comes from immunoSEQ multiplex PCR, and its TCRdb copy is limited to in-frame clones, with some not included. The sample carries about 35,000 clones, around 90% recorded once. V lost 3 bases to trimming and J lost 3 bases, with 14 bases between them. This CDR3 contains 16 residues. The V gene's germline CDR1 is MGHDK and CDR2 SYGVNS. The source material was CD4+ or CD8+ T cells sorted from blood, sampled in a trial of the OX40 agonist ivuxolimab. The V and J genes are TRBV25-1 and TRBJ2-2; the D is unclear. This TCR was sampled from an adult with an advanced solid tumor such as melanoma, head and neck, liver or kidney cancer. The CDR3 bases are TGTGCCAGCAGTGATCTTCCCGGCGTGGACACCGGGGAGCTGTTTTTT. It yields the protein CASSDLPGVDTGELFF. The whole variable domain, remainder taken from reference TRBV25-1 and TRBJ2-2, is EADIYQTPRYLVIGTGKKITLECSQTMGHDKMYWYQQDPGMELHLIHYSYGVNSTEKGDLSSESTVSRIRTEHFPLTLESARPSHTSQYLCASSDLPGVDTGELFFGEGSRLTVL.